The rows below give T cell receptor beta chains drawn from one sample of a study of T cells in Graves' hyperthyroidism and ophthalmopathy. TCRdb re-called the multiplex PCR reads with MiXCR, one entry per CDR3 protein. The sample shows about 700,000 distinct CDR3 sequences, 14% of them seen only once. Sequenced: blood. The receptors here all came from a woman under 30 with Graves' hyperthyroidism. Both conserved end residues are part of each CDR3. A D gene is named only where the DNA matches it firmly. Size is omitted from some rows. Given values are once, few, many or a class for expanded clones.

d_gene | abundance | j_gene | v_gene | CDR3nt | CDR3aa
TRBD1 | NA | TRBJ2-5 | TRBV7-9 | TGTGCCAGCAGCTTCATCCTGGTCCGAGACAGGGTTACGGGAGAGACCCAGTACTTC | CASSFILVRDRVTGETQYF
TRBD2 | many | TRBJ2-3 | TRBV27 | TGTGCCAGCAGTTTAAGAAGCGGGAGCTTAACAGATACGCAGTATTTT | CASSLRSGSLTDTQYF
NA | many | TRBJ2-5 | TRBV11-2 | TGTGCCAGCAGCTCTCTGGCGTTGGAGACCCAGTACTTC | CASSSLALETQYF
TRBD2 | many | TRBJ2-7 | TRBV6-2/TRBV6-3 | TGTGCCAGCAGTAAAGGGACTAGTAATTACGAGCAGTACTTC | CASSKGTSNYEQYF
TRBD2 | many | TRBJ2-5 | TRBV20-1 | TGCAGTGCTCGCGAGGGGGGGACTAGCGCGCAAGAGACCCAGTACTTC | CSAREGGTSAQETQYF
NA | few | TRBJ1-1 | TRBV7-9 | TGTGCCAGCCATAGTGGGGGAACTGAAGCTTTCTTT | CASHSGGTEAFF
TRBD2 | few | TRBJ2-5 | TRBV12-3/TRBV12-4 | TGTGCCAGCAGTTTAGGGTATCCTAGCGGGAGGGACGAGACCCAGTACTTC | CASSLGYPSGRDETQYF
TRBD1 | few | TRBJ1-2 | TRBV5-1 | TGCGCCAGCAGCTTGGACAGGGGCCCCGTCCGAGGCTACACCTTC | CASSLDRGPVRGYTF
TRBD1 | many | TRBJ2-3 | TRBV2 | TGTGCCAGCAGTCCTGGACAGGCGAGCACAGATACGCAGTATTTT | CASSPGQASTDTQYF
NA | NA | TRBJ2-2 | TRBV19 | TGTGCCAGTAGTGCGTCCGTTCCCGCCGGGGAGCTGTTTTTT | CASSASVPAGELFF
NA | NA | TRBJ2-3 | TRBV14 | TGTGCCAGCAGCCAAGTGAGAGGGAGTACGCAGTATTTT | CASSQVRGSTQYF
NA | NA | TRBJ1-3 | TRBV9 | TGTGCCAGCGGCGAGGGGGGCTCTGGAAACACCATATATTTT | CASGEGGSGNTIYF
NA | NA | TRBJ1-6 | TRBV6-9 | TGTGCCAGCAGTTACCCGAATGCGGAGGGATCACCCCTCCACTTT | CASSYPNAEGSPLHF
TRBD2 | few | TRBJ2-3 | TRBV24-1 | TGTGCCACCAGTGATTCGAGGGGGACTAGCGGGAGCACAGATACGCAGTATTTT | CATSDSRGTSGSTDTQYF
NA | many | TRBJ1-4 | TRBV28 | TGTGCCAGCAGCCCCTTAGCCGGGACACACTCAACTAATGAAAAACTGTTTTTT | CASSPLAGTHSTNEKLFF
NA | few | TRBJ2-1 | TRBV6-1 | TGTGCCAGCAGTGGAGCACAGGGTCCGCACAATGAGCAGTTCTTC | CASSGAQGPHNEQFF
NA | many | TRBJ2-7 | TRBV20-1 | TGCAGTGCTAGATCGGCCGACAACCCCTTCAGGCCCTCCTACGAGCAGTACTTC | CSARSADNPFRPSYEQYF
NA | few | TRBJ1-3 | TRBV7-9 | TGTGCCAGCAGCTCAACTCAGGGGACCTCTGGAAACACCATATATTTT | CASSSTQGTSGNTIYF
NA | NA | TRBJ2-1 | TRBV19 | TGTGCCAGTAGTACTTGGACCTACAATGAGCAGTTCTTC | CASSTWTYNEQFF
TRBD2 | NA | TRBJ2-7 | TRBV20-1 | TGCAGTGCTAGGGGACACCCGCAAGGACGGGAGGGCCTGGAAGAGCAGTACTTC | CSARGHPQGREGLEEQYF
TRBD1 | few | TRBJ2-5 | TRBV30 | TGTGCCTGGAGTGTAGGATGGTGGACAGGGGAATTCGGTCGAGAGACCCAGTACTTC | CAWSVGWWTGEFGRETQYF
NA | few | TRBJ1-5 | TRBV10-3 | TGTGCCGCTGGAGGGTTAGGACAGCCCCAGCATTTT | CAAGGLGQPQHF
NA | NA | TRBJ1-2 | TRBV7-9 | TGTGCCAGCAGCTTAGACGGCTACACCTTC | CASSLDGYTF